One and the same sample provided the 3 T cell receptor beta chains below, sequenced in a study of regulatory T cells in long-lasting Graves disease. The time point is: newly diagnosed GD, antithyroid drugs for less than 3 months. Making the TCR library involved RNA that had been extracted from PBMCs. Sequencing libraries for TCR beta were prepared with iRepertoire HTBI primers and Arm-PCR of CDR3 regions. TCRdb called the multiplex PCR reads again in MiXCR, with one record for every CDR3 protein. The table lists 370,000 or so distinct CDR3 sequences, about a sixth of them singletons. This sample also appeared in a second study, on T cells in Graves' hyperthyroidism and ophthalmopathy.

The sample consisted of peripheral blood mononuclear cells (PBMCs), taken at new diagnosis, from a patient treated with antithyroid drugs. The receptors here all came from a woman between 18 and 29 years old with Graves disease.

This clonotype was seen many times. This sequence joins TRBV3-1 and TRBJ2-3, with 7 bases lining up with TRBD1. V lost 4 bases and J lost 5; bases outside the gene matches: 3. Looked up from germline, CDR1 is LGHDT and CDR2 is YNNKEL (reference sequence). The CDR3 spans 13 residues. CDR3 nucleotide sequence: TGTGCCAGCAGCCCCCGGACAGGAGATACGCAGTATTTT. Translation: CASSPRTGDTQYF.

This clonotype was seen at least ten times. The chain uses TRBV13 and TRBJ2-7; TRBD1 matches 8 bases. The CDR3 contains 14 residues. CDR1 is PRHDT, CDR2 FYEKMQ, per germline (reference sequence). Trimming took 5 bases from V and 5 from J; bases not matched to a gene: 8. Here the CDR3 DNA reads TGTGCCAGCAGCGGGGGGACAGGTCGCCACGAGCAGTACTTC. This encodes CASSGGTGRHEQYF.

This clonotype was recorded a few times. This rearrangement joins TRBV19 to TRBJ2-1, with D perhaps TRBD1 or TRBD2 (5 bases each). CDR3 length: 14 residues. Germline CDR1 reads LNHDA; CDR2 reads SQIVND (reference sequence). Trimming removed 5 bases from V and 6 bases from J, with 14 bases in between. CDR3 in amino acids: CASSGPSGTNEQFF. The CDR3 region has the DNA TGTGCCAGTAGTGGGCCTAGTGGGACCAATGAGCAGTTCTTC. Complete variable domain (other parts from reference TRBV19 and TRBJ2-1): DGGITQSPKYLFRKEGQNVTLSCEQNLNHDAMYWYRQDPGQGLRLIYYSQIVNDFQKGDIAEGYSVSREKKESFPLTVTSAQKNPTAFYLCASSGPSGTNEQFFGPGTRLTVL.